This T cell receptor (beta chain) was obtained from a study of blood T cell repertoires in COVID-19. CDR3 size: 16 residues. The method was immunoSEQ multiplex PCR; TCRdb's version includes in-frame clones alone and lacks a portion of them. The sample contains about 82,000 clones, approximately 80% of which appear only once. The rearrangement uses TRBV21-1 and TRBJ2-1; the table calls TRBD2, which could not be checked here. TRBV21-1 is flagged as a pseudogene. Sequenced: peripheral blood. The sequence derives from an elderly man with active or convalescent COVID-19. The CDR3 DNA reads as TGTGCCAGCGTCGATCCCGGGACTACGCGACACAATGAGCAGTTCTTC. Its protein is CASVDPGTTRHNEQFF.